This T cell receptor (beta chain) is from a study of T cell responses to AZD1222 COVID-19 vaccine. Study-level information: Recipients boosted at about 4 weeks or about 12 weeks are pooled.

Assay: immunoSEQ multiplex PCR; the TCRdb copy retains only in-frame clones and omits some. The sample holds about 100,000 clones, around 87% seen once. Study-level findings and limits: A mostly white British donor set with more females was recruited, and clonal diversity was possibly underestimated. In the spike-specific TCR repertoire, nearly half reportedly target unmutated variant regions. Spike-specific TCR breadth rose after two AZD1222 doses, and depth rose as well.

The CDR3 has 15 amino acids. V was pared by 2 bases and J by 0 bases, with 10 bases between. Germline V gene sequence: CDR1 MNHNY, CDR2 SVGAGI (reference sequence). Points on this clone: The antigen is undetermined.

The chain is built from TRBV6-6 and TRBJ1-2, with a possible D match to TRBD1 (5 bases). This specimen was peripheral blood, taken on day 0 of AZD1222 vaccination. This TCR was sampled from an adult in good health. The CDR3 DNA reads TGTGCCAGCAGTTACGATCGGGGGACTAACTATGGCTACACCTTC. Its translation: CASSYDRGTNYGYTF.